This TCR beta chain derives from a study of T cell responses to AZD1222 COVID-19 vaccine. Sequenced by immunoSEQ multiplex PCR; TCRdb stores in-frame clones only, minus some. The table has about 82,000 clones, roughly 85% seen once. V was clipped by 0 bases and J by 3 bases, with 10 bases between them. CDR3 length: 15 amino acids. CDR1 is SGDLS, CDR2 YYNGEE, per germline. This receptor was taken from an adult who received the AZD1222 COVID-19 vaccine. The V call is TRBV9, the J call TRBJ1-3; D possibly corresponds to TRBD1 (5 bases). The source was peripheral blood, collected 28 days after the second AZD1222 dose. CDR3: CASSVGGEGGNTIYF. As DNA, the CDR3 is TGTGCCAGCAGCGTAGGGGGGGAAGGTGGAAACACCATATATTTT.